The TCR beta chain described here comes from a study of blood T cell repertoires in COVID-19. Study details: From the United States, Italy and Spain came samples of acute and convalescent COVID-19.

In germline, CDR1 is MDHEN, CDR2 SYDVKM. This CDR3 contains 13 residues. V gave up 8 bases and J gave up 7 bases, with 14 bases separating them. Only in-frame clones appear in the TCRdb table, and some are missing; sequencing was by immunoSEQ multiplex PCR. The sample yields roughly 150,000 clones, 84% seen once. Participants' own reports of clinical history determined their cohort assignment. The clonotype comes from a young woman who had been exposed to COVID-19. The sequencing input was PBMCs or T cells enriched from blood (not recorded which). The chain is built from TRBV28 and TRBJ1-4; weak D call: TRBD1 (5 bases). The CDR3 DNA reads as TGTGCCAGCCGACAGCCCTGGGCTGAAAAACTGTTTTTT. Its translation is CASRQPWAEKLFF.